These 27 T cell receptor beta chains share one sample of origin, sequenced in a study of blood T cell repertoires in COVID-19. Clones were read by immunoSEQ multiplex PCR, and TCRdb kept only the in-frame ones, dropping some. The sample lists about 260,000 clones, 84% seen once, with 1.5% in the top ten. Sequenced material: peripheral blood. These TCRs come from a woman aged 40 to 50 who had recovered from COVID-19.

V and J are TRBV7-2 and TRBJ2-7; TRBD1 is a possible D gene (6 bases). The germline CDR1 and CDR2 sequences are SGHTA and FQGNSA. The V and J ends lost 5 bases and 3 bases respectively, with 11 bases between them. The CDR3 totals 13 residues. CDR3 bases: TGTGCCAGCAGCGCAGGACAGTACTACGAGCAGTACTTC. Protein: CASSAGQYYEQYF.

This clone showed up just once. The rearrangement links TRBV18 to TRBJ2-7, with 7 bases identical to TRBD1. The CDR3 contains 15 residues. V was clipped by 3 bases and J by 0 bases; unmatched bases: 5. The germline V gene has CDR1 KGHSH and CDR2 LQKENI. As DNA, the CDR3 is TGTGCCAGCTCACCCCGACAGGGAGACTCCTACGAGCAGTACTTC. This sequence encodes CASSPRQGDSYEQYF.

The J gene is TRBJ2-7, the V gene TRBV20-1; 9 bases align to TRBD1. V shed 3 bases, J shed 5 bases, and the junction held 5 bases outside the gene matches. Germline assignment: CDR1 DFQATT and CDR2 SNEGSKA (reference sequence). CDR3 length: 13 amino acids. The CDR3, as DNA: TGCAGTGCTAGTGACAGGGGGGTACACGAGCAGTACTTC. This codes for CSASDRGVHEQYF.

The rearrangement joins TRBV5-1 to TRBJ1-1, with 7 positions matching TRBD1. Germline CDR1 is SGHRS and CDR2 is YFSETQ. This CDR3 region has 16 residues. J lost 0 bases, V lost 5 bases, and 10 bases had no gene match. CDR3 DNA sequence: TGCGCCAGCAGACTGGGGACGACAGGGCTGAACACTGAAGCTTTCTTT. Encoded protein: CASRLGTTGLNTEAFF.

The V call is TRBV7-7, the J call TRBJ2-1; 8 bases align to TRBD2. CDR1 is SSHAT and CDR2 is FNYEAQ in the germline V gene (reference sequence). This CDR3 spans 15 amino acids. J gave up 7 bases and V 5 bases, and 10 bases lay outside the gene matches. The CDR3 DNA reads as TGTGCCAGCAGCCGGGGGGGGGACCTTCAAAATGAGCAGTTCTTC. This sequence encodes CASSRGGDLQNEQFF.

The rearrangement uses TRBV9 and TRBJ1-1, with 7 bases aligning to TRBD1. The length of the CDR3 is 13 residues. J lost 7 bases, V lost 3 bases, and 6 bases had no gene match. CDR1 and CDR2 (germline): SGDLS, YYNGEE. The CDR3 protein is CASSGGTAGEAFF. CDR3 DNA sequence: TGTGCCAGCAGCGGCGGGACAGCGGGTGAAGCTTTCTTT.

The chain couples TRBV7-2 to TRBJ1-2; D is undetermined. This CDR3 has 15 residues. Germline CDR1 reads SGHTA; CDR2 reads FQGNSA. V lost 5 bases to trimming and J lost 4 bases, with 17 bases between them. The CDR3 reads CASSPATVGSYGYTF. CDR3 coding DNA: TGTGCCAGCAGCCCAGCCACAGTTGGGTCCTATGGCTACACCTTC.

The rearrangement uses TRBV6-5 and TRBJ2-1, with D perhaps matching TRBD2 (5 bases). The germline V and J ends were trimmed by 6 bases and 0 bases, with 12 bases remaining between them. The CDR3 is 15 residues long. Germline values: CDR1 MNHEY, CDR2 SVGAGI. The CDR3 DNA sequence: TGTGCCAGCAGGACCGGACTTAGCTCCTACAATGAGCAGTTCTTC. Protein: CASRTGLSSYNEQFF.

This chain joins TRBV5-1 and TRBJ2-2; D remains unclear. The V and J ends lost 1 base and 0 bases respectively, with 4 bases between them. CDR3 size: 14 residues. The germline V gene encodes CDR1 SGHRS and CDR2 YFSETQ. DNA of the CDR3: TGCGCCAGCAGCTTGCTCCCGAACACCGGGGAGCTGTTTTTT. It specifies CASSLLPNTGELFF.

The chain is built from TRBV7-2 and TRBJ2-7, with 10 bases identical to TRBD1. The CDR3 sequence is 14 residues long. The germline gives CDR1 SGHTA, CDR2 FQGNSA. The V gene end was trimmed by 5 bases and the J gene end by 1 base; junction bases not matched to a gene: 2. CDR3 amino acids: CASSPDRGSYEQYF. The CDR3 DNA is TGTGCCAGCAGCCCGGACAGGGGGTCCTACGAGCAGTACTTC.

The chain recombines TRBV10-1 with TRBJ2-2; D remains unclear. The CDR3 spans 15 residues. The V end lost 1 base, the J end lost 0 bases, and 6 bases lay between the germline ends. CDR1 WNHNN and CDR2 SYGVQD come from the germline V gene (reference sequence). The CDR3 region is CASSEWQTNTGELFF. CDR3 sequence (DNA): TGCGCCAGCAGTGAGTGGCAGACGAACACCGGGGAGCTGTTTTTT.

The rearrangement uses TRBV2 and TRBJ2-1, with D perhaps TRBD1 (5 bases). The V gene's germline CDR1 is SNHLY and CDR2 FYNNEI. V was pared by 6 bases and J by 3 bases, with 9 bases between. This CDR3 is built from 13 residues. The CDR3 DNA sequence: TGTGCCAGCAGAGAACAGGACTACAATGAGCAGTTCTTC. Protein: CASREQDYNEQFF. Full variable domain (rest looked up from reference TRBV2 and TRBJ2-1): EPEVTQTPSHQVTQMGQEVILRCVPISNHLYFYWYRQILGQKVEFLVSFYNNEISEKSEIFDDQFSVERPDGSNFTLKIRSTKLEDSAMYFCASREQDYNEQFFGPGTRLTVL.

V gene TRBV11-1 combines with J gene TRBJ2-1, with TRBD2 matching 8 bases. J lost 7 bases, V lost 1 base, and 6 bases had no gene match. CDR3 length: 15 residues. The germline CDR1 and CDR2 sequences are SGHAT and FQDESV (reference sequence). This CDR3 is CASSLGSGEINEQFF. The DNA for the CDR3 is TGTGCCAGCAGCTTAGGTAGCGGGGAGATAAATGAGCAGTTCTTC. The full variable domain, rest sourced from reference TRBV11-1 and TRBJ2-1, is EAEVAQSPRYKITEKSQAVAFWCDPISGHATLYWYRQILGQGPELLVQFQDESVVDDSQLPKDRFSAERLKGVDSTLKIQPAELGDSAMYLCASSLGSGEINEQFFGPGTRLTVL.

This rearrangement joins TRBV9 to TRBJ1-3; D gene unclear. The CDR3 covers 15 residues. Germline values: CDR1 SGDLS, CDR2 YYNGEE. V was clipped by 0 bases and J by 0 bases, with 7 bases between them. The CDR3 sequence: CASSVGSISGNTIYF. The CDR3 DNA is TGTGCCAGCAGCGTAGGTAGTATCTCTGGAAACACCATATATTTT.

This clone was found a few times. The J gene is TRBJ2-1, the V gene TRBV2; 10 bases are shared with TRBD2. CDR1 and CDR2 (germline): SNHLY, FYNNEI. The V and J ends lost 6 bases and 5 bases, in that order; junction bases with no gene match: 7. The CDR3 has 15 amino acids. CDR3 DNA sequence: TGTGCCAGCAGAACCCTAGCGGGGGCCGACAATGAGCAGTTCTTC. The encoded protein is CASRTLAGADNEQFF. The full variable domain, with the rest looked up from reference TRBV2 and TRBJ2-1, is EPEVTQTPSHQVTQMGQEVILRCVPISNHLYFYWYRQILGQKVEFLVSFYNNEISEKSEIFDDQFSVERPDGSNFTLKIRSTKLEDSAMYFCASRTLAGADNEQFFGPGTRLTVL.

The genes are TRBV3-1 (or the pseudogene TRBV3-2) and TRBJ1-3; the D gene is possibly TRBD1 (5 bases). Trimming left V 3 bases short and J 8 bases short, with 14 bases between. The CDR3 totals 14 residues. CDR1 is LGHDT, CDR2 YNNKEL, per germline (reference sequence). The CDR3 region is CASSQGRGVHTIYF. As DNA, the CDR3 is TGTGCCAGCAGCCAGGGGAGGGGTGTACACACCATATATTTT.

The chain couples TRBV5-5 to TRBJ1-1, with D possibly TRBD1 on 5 matching bases. Per germline, CDR1 SGHKS and CDR2 YYEKEE (reference sequence). This CDR3 spans 16 amino acids. The V end lost 2 bases, the J end lost 6 bases, and 20 bases lay between the germline ends. Here the CDR3 reads CASSLKAGREAAEAFF. The CDR3 DNA sequence: TGTGCCAGCAGCTTAAAGGCGGGCAGGGAGGCCGCTGAAGCTTTCTTT.

The rearrangement uses TRBV19 and TRBJ1-1, with 7 bases fitting TRBD1. The CDR3 consists of 14 residues. J was trimmed by 0 bases and V by 2 bases; bases with no gene match: 0. Germline V gene sequence: CDR1 LNHDA, CDR2 SQIVND (reference sequence). In DNA form, the CDR3 reads TGTGCCAGTAGTATAACAGGGGTGAACACTGAAGCTTTCTTT. This sequence encodes CASSITGVNTEAFF. The full variable domain, completed using reference TRBV19 and TRBJ1-1, is DGGITQSPKYLFRKEGQNVTLSCEQNLNHDAMYWYRQDPGQGLRLIYYSQIVNDFQKGDIAEGYSVSREKKESFPLTVTSAQKNPTAFYLCASSITGVNTEAFFGQGTRLTVV.

This sequence joins TRBV2 and TRBJ1-1; D unclear. The CDR3 runs to 14 residues. V lost 1 base and J lost 10, with 16 bases in between. Germline values: CDR1 SNHLY, CDR2 FYNNEI. The CDR3 protein is CASSEVGVLGRAFF. For the CDR3, the DNA is TGTGCCAGCAGTGAAGTCGGGGTGTTAGGGCGAGCTTTCTTT.

This clone was counted between two and nine times. This chain uses TRBV18 with TRBJ2-2; TRBD1 might be the D (7 bases). The CDR3 totals 14 residues. Trimming cost V 8 bases and J 4 bases, with 14 bases left between them. The germline V gene has CDR1 KGHSH and CDR2 LQKENI. This CDR3 reads CASARDRATGELFF. The CDR3 nucleotides are TGTGCCAGCGCGCGGGACAGAGCCACCGGGGAGCTGTTTTTT.

This chain joins TRBV4-2 and TRBJ2-7; tentative D call: TRBD1 (5 bases). V shed 0 bases and J shed 7 bases, with 10 bases lying between them. The CDR3 runs to 13 residues. Germline V gene lookup returns CDR1 LGHNA and CDR2 YNFKEQ. In DNA form, the CDR3 reads TGTGCCAGCAGCCAAGAAAAAGGGGTGGAGCAGTACTTC. Translation gives CASSQEKGVEQYF.

The rearrangement joins TRBV9 to TRBJ2-3; TRBD2 might be the D (6 bases). Trimming shortened V by 4 bases and J by 3 bases, and 12 bases separated the two germline ends. Germline V lookup: CDR1 SGDLS, CDR2 YYNGEE. The CDR3 spans 14 residues. The CDR3: CASSSSGSTDTQYF. The CDR3 DNA sequence: TGTGCCAGCAGCTCCTCCGGGAGTACAGATACGCAGTATTTT.

The chain has TRBV6-5 and TRBJ2-2; the D is unclear. The length of the CDR3 is 15 residues. From germline, CDR1 is MNHEY and CDR2 SVGAGI. V lost 2 bases and J lost 1, with 8 bases in between. The CDR3 loop reads CASSYGQENTGELFF. The CDR3 DNA follows: TGTGCCAGCAGTTACGGCCAGGAGAACACCGGGGAGCTGTTTTTT.

The chain carries TRBV6-5 and TRBJ2-7; 7 bases align to TRBD1. Unmatched junction bases numbered 8, after V lost 5 bases and J lost 1 base. This CDR3 contains 15 residues. Germline V lookup: CDR1 MNHEY, CDR2 SVGAGI. The CDR3 sequence is CASSPRTGKSYEQYF. The CDR3, as DNA: TGTGCCAGCAGTCCCCGGACAGGAAAATCCTACGAGCAGTACTTC.

In its sample, this clone was seen a few times. V gene TRBV9 combines with J gene TRBJ1-6; weak D call: TRBD1 (6 bases). This CDR3 is built from 15 residues. Looked up from germline, CDR1 is SGDLS and CDR2 is YYNGEE. The V gene lost 0 bases and the J gene lost 10 bases, with 14 bases spanning the gap. The CDR3 coding sequence is TGTGCCAGCAGCGTAGGGGTGACAGGTCGATCACCCCTCCACTTT. Translating gives CASSVGVTGRSPLHF.

The gene calls are TRBV6-5 and TRBJ1-2, with a tentative D call TRBD1 (6 bases). The germline CDR1 and CDR2 sequences are MNHEY and SVGAGI. The V end lost 7 bases, the J end lost 3 bases, and 18 bases lay between the germline ends. This CDR3 is 15 amino acids long. The CDR3 nucleotides are TGTGCCAGCATACCTAGCCGGGGGGCGTACTATGGCTACACCTTC. Translating gives CASIPSRGAYYGYTF.

This clone turned up a few times. In nucleotides, the CDR3 is TGCGCCAGCAGCCTCAATGACGGGGGGACTGAAGCTTTCTTT. Protein sequence: CASSLNDGGTEAFF. The rearrangement joins TRBV5-1 to TRBJ1-1; tentatively, D is TRBD1 (5 bases). The CDR3 length is 14 residues. Deletions cut 4 bases from V and 5 bases from J, with 15 bases between. Germline loops: CDR1 SGHRS, CDR2 YFSETQ.